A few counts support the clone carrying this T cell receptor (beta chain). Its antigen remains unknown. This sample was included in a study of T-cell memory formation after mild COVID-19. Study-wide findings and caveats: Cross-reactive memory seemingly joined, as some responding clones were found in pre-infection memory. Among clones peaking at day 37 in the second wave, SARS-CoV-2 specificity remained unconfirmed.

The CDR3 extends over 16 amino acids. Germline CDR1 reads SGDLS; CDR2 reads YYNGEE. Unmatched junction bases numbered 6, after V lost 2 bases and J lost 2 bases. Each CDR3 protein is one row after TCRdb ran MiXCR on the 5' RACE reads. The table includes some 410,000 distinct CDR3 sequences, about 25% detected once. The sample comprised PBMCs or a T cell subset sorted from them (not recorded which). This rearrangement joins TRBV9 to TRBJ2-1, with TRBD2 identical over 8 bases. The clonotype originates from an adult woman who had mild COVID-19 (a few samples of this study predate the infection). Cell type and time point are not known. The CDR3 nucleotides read TGTGCCAGCAGCGTTGACGGTAGCGGGACCTACAATGAGCAGTTCTTC. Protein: CASSVDGSGTYNEQFF.